This T cell receptor (beta chain) was observed in a study of blood T cells in healthy people across ages. Overall study findings and caveats: Naive and antigen-experienced cells could not be conclusively compared, given unsorted PBMCs.

On this clonotype itself: The antigen is undetermined.

The second PCR ran roughly 6 to 11 cycles with a sample-barcoded 5' primer and J-beta primers. TCRdb used MiXCR to reprocess the 5' RACE reads, holding one entry per CDR3 protein. The table records around 1,000,000 distinct CDR3 sequences, around 27% of them present only once. Germline values: CDR1 SGHTA, CDR2 FQGTGA. The CDR3 is made up of 15 amino acids. Trimming pared 1 base from V and 5 bases from J, leaving 13 bases between. These data are also associated with another study on T cells of mothers and their children.

Source material: blood. This sequence joins TRBV7-3 and TRBJ2-3; D possibly uses TRBD1 or TRBD2 (6 bases each). The clonotype originates from a girl aged 2-10 years in good health. The CDR3 coding sequence is TGTGCCAGCAGCTTAAGAGGGGGGCCGGGAGATACGCAGTATTTT. The encoded protein is CASSLRGGPGDTQYF.